This T cell receptor beta chain was observed in a study of beta chain features in type 1 diabetes. Study results and limitations: Among patients with Type 1 diabetes, TCRB CDR3s were moderately but significantly shorter in every one of the four CD4+ subsets.

V shed 7 bases and J shed 1 base, with 8 bases lying between them. The CDR3 spans 13 residues. Germline CDR1 SGDLS, CDR2 YYNGEE. All of the sorted populations showed purity greater than 95%. All of the isolated RNA was reverse transcribed, so expressed TCRB transcripts were sequenced. TCRdb keeps only in-frame clones here, not all; method: immunoSEQ multiplex PCR. This table holds around 600,000 clones, roughly 12% found once. There are a few counts of this clone. Its antigen is currently unknown. Sequenced material: naive CD4+ T cells from blood. This TCR came from a man aged 25-45 years with type 1 diabetes. The chain uses TRBV9 and TRBJ2-2; D is ambiguous. CDR3 amino acids: CASAIKNTGELFF. CDR3 DNA: TGTGCCAGCGCTATCAAGAACACCGGGGAGCTGTTTTTT.